This T cell receptor beta chain was captured in a study of blood T cell repertoires in COVID-19. Study at large: Acute-phase and convalescent COVID-19 samples originated in the United States, Italy and Spain. PBMCs, B-cell-depleted T cells, or T cells provided the cDNA or gDNA that made up the material.

The length of the CDR3 is 16 residues. Germline loops: CDR1 SNHLY, CDR2 FYNNEI. V lost 5 bases, J lost 1 base, and 8 bases stayed unmatched. Original handling: How many nucleated cells were present was estimated from reference gene primer amplification. Sequencing used immunoSEQ multiplex PCR; TCRdb keeps in-frame clones, though not all of them. V, J and clone size are those of that table, while D and trimming were read from the DNA. This table holds about 220,000 clones, 80% to 90% found once. Sequences were obtained from peripheral blood. V gene TRBV2 combines with J gene TRBJ2-7; 10 nucleotides agree with TRBD1. The sequence was collected from a man aged 25-40 years with active or convalescent COVID-19. Here the CDR3 reads CASSIGPGQGSYEQYF. CDR3 in DNA: TGTGCCAGCAGTATAGGACCGGGACAGGGGTCCTACGAGCAGTACTTC.